One and the same sample provided the 31 T cell receptor beta chains below, sequenced in a study of T cells after yellow fever vaccination. Each CDR3 protein gets one entry after TCRdb re-called the 5' RACE reads with MiXCR. The sample yields fewer than 350,000 distinct CDR3 sequences, approximately 4.5% seen once. The material was PBMCs, obtained 15 days after the yellow fever booster vaccination. Receptor source: a man aged 18 to 30 who received the YFV17D yellow fever vaccine.

Many counts were recorded for this clonotype. The V call is TRBV7-2, the J call TRBJ2-3; no clear D. CDR1 SGHTA and CDR2 FQGNSA come from the germline V gene. The CDR3 consists of 15 residues. V lost 1 base, J lost 0 bases, and 8 bases lay in between. CDR3 coding DNA: TGTGCCAGCAGCTTAGATGCGACTAGCACAGATACGCAGTATTTT. It specifies CASSLDATSTDTQYF.

The V call is TRBV7-9, the J call TRBJ1-6; no clear D gene. The CDR3 length is 15 residues. The V and J ends lost 5 bases and 0 bases respectively, with 8 bases between them. Germline values: CDR1 SEHNR, CDR2 FQNEAQ (reference sequence). The CDR3 is CASSATSSYNSPLHF. The CDR3 region has the DNA TGTGCCAGCAGCGCGACGAGCTCCTATAATTCACCCCTCCACTTT.

The chain has TRBV5-4 and TRBJ1-3; 8 nucleotides align to TRBD1. Looked up from germline, CDR1 is SGHNT and CDR2 is YYREEE (reference sequence). Trimming removed 3 bases from V and 3 bases from J; junction bases left unmatched: 5. The CDR3 runs 15 residues. The CDR3 coding sequence is TGTGCCAGCAGCTCGGCAGGGGGCGGTGGAAACACCATATATTTT. Residues: CASSSAGGGGNTIYF.

This clonotype was counted only a few times. This chain links TRBV5-4 with TRBJ2-2, with 11 bases aligning to TRBD2. After removal of 0 bases from V and 6 bases from J, the junction contained 13 bases not matched to a gene. The CDR3 spans 19 residues. Germline V gene lookup returns CDR1 SGHNT and CDR2 YYREEE (reference sequence). CDR3 protein: CASSLVISGGAGSSGELFF. The DNA for the CDR3 is TGTGCCAGCAGCTTGGTCATTAGCGGGGGGGCTGGGTCGTCCGGGGAGCTGTTTTTT.

In its sample, this clonotype was seen many times. The chain carries TRBV5-1 and TRBJ2-3; TRBD2 matches at 10 bases. Per germline, CDR1 SGHRS and CDR2 YFSETQ. CDR3 length: 17 residues. Trimming cost V 3 bases and J 0 bases; bases outside gene matches: 7. CDR3 DNA: TGCGCCAGCAGCTCCCGAACTAGCGGGACTAGCACAGATACGCAGTATTTT. Translated, it gives CASSSRTSGTSTDTQYF.

This clonotype was picked up a small number of times. The rearrangement uses TRBV27 and TRBJ2-5, with 12 bases matching TRBD2. The trim removed 5 bases at V and 12 bases at J, leaving 16 bases unmatched. The CDR3 covers 16 residues. The germline V gene has CDR1 MNHEY and CDR2 SMNVEV (reference sequence). CDR3 loop: CASSPDASGLAGKEYF. For the CDR3, the DNA is TGTGCCAGCAGTCCCGACGCCTCAGGACTAGCGGGGAAGGAGTACTTC.

This clonotype has a count of ten or more. The V and J genes are TRBV7-8 and TRBJ2-7; 10 bases line up with TRBD1. With 4 bases clipped from V and 6 bases from J, the junction kept 3 bases outside the gene matches. The CDR3 is 13 amino acids. CDR1 and CDR2 from the germline V gene are SGHVS and FQNEAQ. CDR3 sequence reads: CASSSRQGAEQYV. The DNA for the CDR3 is TGTGCCAGCAGCTCCAGACAGGGGGCCGAGCAGTACGTC.

This clonotype was observed many times. The chain links TRBV7-2 to TRBJ2-5; D is ambiguous. Germline CDR1 and CDR2: SGHTA and FQGNSA. Trimming took off 5 bases at V and 3 bases at J, with 7 bases between the two ends. There are 12 residues in the CDR3. The CDR3 nucleotides read TGTGCCAGCAGCCCGAACGAAGAGACCCAGTACTTC. Amino acid sequence: CASSPNEETQYF. The full variable domain, with the rest looked up from reference TRBV7-2 and TRBJ2-5, is GAGVSQSPSNKVTEKGKDVELRCDPISGHTALYWYRQSLGQGLEFLIYFQGNSAPDKSGLPSDRFSAERTGGSVSTLTIQRTQQEDSAVYLCASSPNEETQYFGPGTRLLVL.

This chain joins TRBV27 and TRBJ1-1, with D perhaps TRBD1 (6 bases). The germline V and J ends were trimmed by 7 bases and 2 bases, with 17 bases remaining between them. CDR3 length: 15 residues. Germline assignment: CDR1 MNHEY and CDR2 SMNVEV (reference sequence). The CDR3 DNA follows: TGTGCCAGCACCCATAGTCTGGGGACAAACACTGAAGCTTTCTTT. Amino acids: CASTHSLGTNTEAFF.

This clonotype turned up a few times. The chain has TRBV6-2 or TRBV6-3 and TRBJ2-7; D gene ambiguous. The CDR3 runs 13 residues. Germline CDR1 and CDR2: MNHEY and SVGEGT. The germline V and J ends were trimmed by 0 bases and 5 bases, with 8 bases remaining between them. The CDR3 protein is CASSYSSWDEQYF. DNA of the CDR3: TGTGCCAGCAGTTACTCGAGCTGGGACGAGCAGTACTTC.

The rearrangement joins TRBV10-3 to TRBJ2-3; D not resolved. This CDR3 spans 14 amino acids. The germline V gene has CDR1 ENHRY and CDR2 SYGVKD. The ends were cut back, 0 bases at V and 2 bases at J, with 6 bases in the middle. The CDR3 is CAISESGNTDTQYF. DNA of the CDR3: TGTGCCATCAGTGAGTCCGGTAACACAGATACGCAGTATTTT.

This clonotype has ten or more counts. This chain joins TRBV12-3 or TRBV12-4 and TRBJ2-7; tentative D call: TRBD2 (6 bases). The CDR3 loop spans 15 amino acids. V dropped 3 bases and J dropped 3 bases, with 15 bases sitting between them. The CDR3 DNA sequence: TGTGCCAGCAGTTTTAGGACTATCAGTTACTACGAGCAGTACTTC. This encodes CASSFRTISYYEQYF.

This clonotype was counted at least ten times. The chain joins TRBV6-1 to TRBJ2-7, with D hard to call. Trimming removed 8 bases from V and 7 bases from J, with 12 bases in between. The germline V gene encodes CDR1 MNHNS and CDR2 SASEGT. The CDR3 contains 11 residues. This CDR3 is CASVSIREQYF. The CDR3, as DNA: TGTGCCAGCGTCTCTATAAGGGAGCAGTACTTC.

The chain recombines TRBV20-1 with TRBJ2-6; no clear D gene. Trimming left V 0 bases short and J 0 bases short, with 3 bases between. This CDR3 spans 14 amino acids. Germline CDR1 and CDR2: DFQATT and SNEGSKA (reference sequence). In DNA form, the CDR3 reads TGCAGTGCTAGAGAGGCCTCTGGGGCCAACGTCCTGACTTTC. Protein: CSAREASGANVLTF.

As regards this clonotype: It is unclear where the CDR3 begins or ends on the DNA, so no DNA is shown, and the CDR3 is as TCRdb lists it. The rearrangement links TRBV12-3 or TRBV12-4 to TRBJ1-5. Both ends counted, the CDR3 spans 14 residues. This CDR3 is CASSSSSGNQPQHF.

This clonotype was detected a few times. The chain has TRBV7-7 and TRBJ1-1; D is perhaps TRBD1 (5 bases). CDR1 is SSHAT, CDR2 FNYEAQ, per germline (reference sequence). The CDR3 runs 12 residues. In DNA form, the CDR3 reads TGTAATACGCAGGGTCTACACACTGAAGCTTTCTTT. This gives the protein CNTQGLHTEAFF. The variable domain in full, with the rest retrieved from reference TRBV7-7 and TRBJ1-1, is GAGVSQSPRYKVTKRGQDVTLRCDPISSHATLYWYQQALGQGPEFLTYFNYEAQPDKSGLPSDRFSAERPEGSISTLTIQRTEQRDSAMYRCNTQGLHTEAFFGQGTRLTVV.

This clonotype appeared many times. At one end the junction does not follow the germline gene, possibly because of a read error. The chain recombines TRBV6-6 with TRBJ1-1, with D possibly being TRBD1 (6 bases). Germline CDR1 and CDR2: MNHNY and SVGAGI (reference sequence). CDR3 length equals 15 residues. The CDR3 nucleotides read TGTGCCAGCAGACCCAACAGGGTGATGAACACTGAAGTTTTCTTT. Protein: CASRPNRVMNTEVFF.

This clonotype was seen ten or more times. The chain is built from TRBV29-1 and TRBJ1-1; 7 positions agree with TRBD1. The CDR3 length is 14 residues. After removal of 4 bases from V and 5 bases from J, the junction contained 10 bases not matched to a gene. Germline CDR1 SQVTM, CDR2 ANQGSEA. In nucleotides, the CDR3 is TGCAGCGTTGGCATACCGGGACAGACTACTGAAGCTTTCTTT. Translated: CSVGIPGQTTEAFF.

This clonotype came up a few times. The genes are TRBV4-1 and TRBJ2-7; TRBD2 matches at 14 bases. Germline assignment: CDR1 MGHRA and CDR2 YSYEKL. Unmatched junction bases numbered 9, after V lost 4 bases and J lost 7 bases. This CDR3 comprises 16 residues. CDR3 loop: CASSLNAGLAGDEQYF. The DNA of the CDR3 is TGCGCCAGCAGCCTAAACGCGGGACTAGCGGGGGATGAGCAGTACTTC.

This clonotype was detected ten times or more. The genes are TRBV6-6 and TRBJ1-5; maybe TRBD1 (5 bases). Trimming left V 3 bases short and J 5 bases short, with 11 bases between. CDR3 size: 14 residues. CDR1 is MNHNY and CDR2 is SVGAGI in the germline V gene (reference sequence). CDR3 sequence reads: CASSYRQPYQPQHF. CDR3 bases: TGTGCCAGCAGTTATAGACAGCCTTATCAGCCCCAGCATTTT.

This clonotype showed up many times. The rearrangement uses TRBV18 and TRBJ2-7; possible D gene TRBD2, 6 bases. Trimming removed 1 base from V and 2 bases from J, with 12 bases in between. The CDR3 contains 15 residues. Germline CDR1 is KGHSH and CDR2 is LQKENI. CDR3 in amino acids: CASSPRREITYEQYF. CDR3 DNA sequence: TGTGCCAGCTCACCACGGAGGGAGATAACCTACGAGCAGTACTTC.

V is TRBV20-1 and J is TRBJ1-1; D possibly corresponds to TRBD1 (6 bases). Germline loops: CDR1 DFQATT, CDR2 SNEGSKA (reference sequence). This CDR3 contains 10 residues. Trimming removed 5 bases at V and 8 bases at J, with 9 bases between. CDR3 protein: CSAPGTEAFF. In nucleotides, the CDR3 is TGCAGTGCTCCCGGGACAGAAGCTTTCTTT.

This clonotype was seen repeatedly, ten times or more. CDR3 region: CARERGTPKYF. DNA of the CDR3: TGTGCCAGAGAGCGTGGGACGCCAAAGTACTTC. J is TRBJ2-4 and V is TRBV19; D is tentatively TRBD1 or TRBD2 (5 bases each). The CDR3 contains 11 residues. Germline V gene lookup returns CDR1 LNHDA and CDR2 SQIVND (reference sequence). V dropped 9 bases and J dropped 14 bases, with 17 bases sitting between them.

This clonotype was counted at least ten times. The rearrangement uses TRBV12-3 or TRBV12-4 and TRBJ2-7; D possibly uses TRBD1 or TRBD2 (5 bases each). V was pared by 3 bases and J by 1 base, with 19 bases between. The CDR3 is 17 amino acids. CDR3 amino acids: CASSLRNQGRTSYEQYF. The CDR3 region has the DNA TGTGCCAGCAGTTTGAGGAATCAGGGACGAACGTCCTACGAGCAGTACTTC.

The chain carries TRBV24-1 and TRBJ2-5; D assignment may be TRBD1 or TRBD2 (6 bases each). V lost 3 bases, J lost 5 bases, and 15 bases lay in between. Germline lookup yields CDR1 KGHDR and CDR2 SFDVKD. The CDR3 has 15 amino acids. The CDR3 region has the DNA TGTGCCACCAGTGATGGCACAGGGAGCGGGGAGACCCAGTACTTC. Encoded protein: CATSDGTGSGETQYF.

This clonotype has more than one count but fewer than ten. The chain combines TRBV9 with TRBJ2-5, with 9 bases lining up with TRBD2. CDR1 and CDR2 from the germline V gene are SGDLS and YYNGEE. The CDR3 is 15 residues long. After removal of 0 bases from V and 5 bases from J, the junction contained 5 bases not matched to a gene. In nucleotides, the CDR3 is TGTGCCAGCAGCGTAGGCGGGGGGGCCTGGGAGACCCAGTACTTC. Translating it yields CASSVGGGAWETQYF.

The sample holds many counts of this clonotype. The chain links TRBV4-2 to TRBJ1-2; 7 bases are a match to TRBD1. Germline V gene lookup returns CDR1 LGHNA and CDR2 YNFKEQ. V dropped 4 bases and J dropped 8; count of bases not matched to a gene: 7. CDR3 length equals 13 residues. The CDR3 region is CASSLQGSGGYTF. DNA of the CDR3: TGTGCCAGCAGCCTACAGGGGTCGGGCGGCTACACCTTC.

The table lists this clonotype with many counts. The DNA for the CDR3 is TGTGCCATCAGCCCCGGGACGGCGAACACCGGGGAGCTGTTTTTT. Translating it yields CAISPGTANTGELFF. This chain joins TRBV10-3 and TRBJ2-2; the D gene could be TRBD1 or TRBD2 (5 bases each). Trimming shortened V by 6 bases and J by 0 bases, and 11 bases separated the two germline ends. This CDR3 is built from 15 residues. Germline V gene lookup returns CDR1 ENHRY and CDR2 SYGVKD.

This clonotype was found a few times. As DNA, the CDR3 is TGTGCCTGGAGTGTACAGGCAGCCTACGAGCAGTACTTC. Its protein product is CAWSVQAAYEQYF. This chain uses TRBV30 with TRBJ2-7; a weak D match, TRBD1 (5 bases). Per germline, CDR1 GTSNPN and CDR2 SVGIG (reference sequence). The CDR3 is made up of 13 amino acids. Trimming left V 0 bases short and J 2 bases short, with 8 bases between.

This clonotype was counted at least ten times. V is TRBV7-6 and J is TRBJ2-3, with 7 bases that match TRBD1. This CDR3 contains 14 residues. CDR1 is SGHVS and CDR2 is FNYEAQ in the germline V gene. J lost 6 bases, V lost 2 bases, and 5 bases had no gene match. The CDR3 spells CASSLSGQIDTQYF. As DNA, the CDR3 is TGTGCCAGCAGCTTATCGGGACAGATCGATACGCAGTATTTT.

Ten or more counts support this clonotype. This rearrangement joins TRBV7-2 to TRBJ2-3, with 8 bases identical to TRBD2. After removal of 4 bases from V and 1 base from J, the junction contained 4 bases not matched to a gene. The CDR3 has 15 residues. Germline V gives CDR1 SGHTA, CDR2 FQGNSA. The CDR3 sequence: CASSSRAGGTDTQYF. The CDR3 DNA sequence: TGTGCCAGCAGCTCGAGAGCGGGGGGCACAGATACGCAGTATTTT.